Presented here are 10 T cell receptor beta chains from one specimen sequenced in a study of CD8 T cells in ankylosing spondylitis. One entry per CDR3 protein, called by TCRdb with MiXCR from the 5' RACE reads. The sample includes about 360,000 distinct CDR3 sequences, 20% to 25% seen only once; the top ten take under 15%. The sequenced material came from blood, either unsorted or a sorted T cell fraction (not recorded which). Receptor source: a male donor with ankylosing spondylitis or in good health (not recorded which).

This clonotype was seen only a few times. The chain employs TRBV6-1 and TRBJ2-7; 8 bases fit TRBD2. Unmatched junction bases numbered 8, after V lost 7 bases and J lost 0 bases. Looked up from germline, CDR1 is MNHNS and CDR2 is SASEGT. This CDR3 contains 15 residues. CDR3 nucleotides: TGTGCCAGCATCCTACGGGGGGGAAGCTCCTACGAGCAGTACTTC. Protein sequence: CASILRGGSSYEQYF.

A few counts support this clonotype. This chain uses TRBV12-3 or TRBV12-4 with TRBJ2-1, with a tentative D call TRBD1 (5 bases). CDR3 length equals 15 residues. Trimming left V 3 bases short and J 0 bases short, with 9 bases between. The CDR3 here is CASSLGHASYNEQFF. CDR3 in DNA: TGTGCCAGCAGTTTGGGGCACGCCTCCTACAATGAGCAGTTCTTC.

This clonotype was counted between two and nine times. The rearrangement joins TRBV20-1 to TRBJ2-7; D possibly uses TRBD1 or TRBD2 (5 bases each). Germline CDR1 reads DFQATT; CDR2 reads SNEGSKA (reference sequence). This CDR3 comprises 15 residues. Trimming pared 0 bases from V and 4 bases from J, leaving 16 bases between. CDR3 DNA sequence: TGCAGTGCTAGAGATCCCGGGACCGTTAGGTACGAGCAGTACTTC. Protein product: CSARDPGTVRYEQYF.

V usage is TRBV5-5 and J usage is TRBJ1-5, with TRBD1 as a possible D gene (6 bases). The CDR3 covers 16 residues. In germline, CDR1 is SGHKS, CDR2 YYEKEE (reference sequence). V was pared by 4 bases and J by 4 bases, with 18 bases between. CDR3 protein: CASSPRPGAKNQPQHF. The CDR3 bases are TGTGCCAGCAGCCCACGTCCAGGGGCTAAGAATCAGCCCCAGCATTTT.

This clonotype was seen a handful of times. V usage is TRBV9 and J usage is TRBJ2-3, with a weak D call TRBD2 (5 bases). Per the germline V gene, CDR1 is SGDLS and CDR2 is YYNGEE. Deletions cut 3 bases from V and 7 bases from J, with 9 bases between. The CDR3 totals 12 residues. The CDR3 DNA is TGTGCCAGCAGCGGCGACGGGAATACGCAGTATTTT. It yields the protein CASSGDGNTQYF.

V gene TRBV4-1 combines with J gene TRBJ2-1; 13 nucleotides align to TRBD2. Germline V CDR1 and CDR2: MGHRA, YSYEKL. This CDR3 spans 17 amino acids. V lost 8 bases, J lost 1 base, and 8 bases stayed unmatched. The CDR3 here is CASAGTSGATSYNEQFF. For the CDR3, the DNA is TGCGCCAGCGCCGGGACTAGCGGGGCTACTTCCTACAATGAGCAGTTCTTC.

This chain joins TRBV6-2 or TRBV6-3 and TRBJ2-4, with a possible D match to TRBD1 (6 bases). The germline V and J ends were trimmed by 6 bases and 0 bases, with 27 bases remaining between them. CDR1 is MNHEY, CDR2 SVGEGT, per germline. This CDR3 is built from 20 residues. CDR3 loop: CASRPYEQGLQSLAKNIQYF. The CDR3 DNA reads TGTGCCAGCAGGCCCTACGAACAGGGCCTTCAATCCCTAGCCAAAAACATTCAGTACTTC.

V is TRBV7-9 and J is TRBJ2-7; D unresolved. Per germline, CDR1 SEHNR and CDR2 FQNEAQ (reference sequence). This CDR3 spans 14 amino acids. Between the trimmed V and J ends, which lost 1 base and 6 bases, there was a span of 13 bases. CDR3 region: CASSLGQVWAEQYF. In DNA, the CDR3 is TGTGCCAGCAGCTTAGGTCAGGTGTGGGCCGAGCAGTACTTC.

This clonotype was recorded a few times. The chain employs TRBV7-9 and TRBJ2-1; 7 bases are a match to TRBD2. V trimming: 0 bases; J trimming: 8 bases; junction bases outside the gene matches: 4. The CDR3 extends over 14 amino acids. Germline V gives CDR1 SEHNR, CDR2 FQNEAQ (reference sequence). CDR3 DNA sequence: TGTGCCAGCAGCTTAGCAGCGGGGAACTATGAGCAGTTCTTC. The encoded protein is CASSLAAGNYEQFF.

This clonotype was seen more than once but under ten times. This chain connects TRBV20-1 to TRBJ1-2, with D possibly TRBD1 on 5 matching bases. Germline V gene lookup returns CDR1 DFQATT and CDR2 SNEGSKA (reference sequence). The CDR3 sequence is 13 residues long. With 3 bases removed from V and 6 bases from J, the gap between germline ends came to 14 bases. CDR3 in amino acids: CSASGQGEDGYTF. In DNA form, the CDR3 reads TGCAGTGCTAGTGGCCAGGGAGAAGATGGCTACACCTTC.